What follows are 29 T cell receptor beta chains derived from one specimen sequenced in a study of blood T cell repertoires in COVID-19. Assay used: immunoSEQ multiplex PCR; TCRdb lists only in-frame clones, some missing. Of approximately 200,000 clones listed, approximately 83% are singletons. Sample: peripheral blood. The receptors shown here come from a human donor with active or convalescent COVID-19. The donor label of this sample is uncertain.

This sequence joins TRBV5-1 and TRBJ2-3; TRBD2 aligns across 13 bases. Germline values: CDR1 SGHRS, CDR2 YFSETQ. The ends lost 3 bases at V and 0 bases at J; junction bases unmatched: 10. The CDR3 has 19 residues. The CDR3 sequence: CASSWRTSGGGPSTDTQYF. CDR3 sequence (DNA): TGCGCCAGCAGCTGGAGGACTAGCGGGGGTGGTCCTAGCACAGATACGCAGTATTTT.

This chain joins TRBV6-5 and TRBJ1-1; tentative D call: TRBD1 (5 bases). Trimming removed 6 bases at V and 0 bases at J, with 14 bases between. This CDR3 region has 15 residues. Germline V lookup: CDR1 MNHEY, CDR2 SVGAGI. CDR3 nucleotide sequence: TGTGCCAGCAGACGCGATGGACAAGTGAACACTGAAGCTTTCTTT. Translating it yields CASRRDGQVNTEAFF.

This sequence joins TRBV6-5 and TRBJ2-1, with TRBD1 matching over 10 bases. CDR1 and CDR2 from the germline V gene are MNHEY and SVGAGI. Trimming at V came to 7 bases and at J to 2 bases, leaving 2 bases not matched to a gene. This CDR3 comprises 14 residues. In nucleotides, the CDR3 is TGTGCCAGCACCGGGACAGGGGCCTACAATGAGCAGTTCTTC. Its protein product is CASTGTGAYNEQFF.

A few counts support this clone. The chain carries TRBV9 and TRBJ2-2; 8 positions agree with TRBD2. The length of the CDR3 is 16 residues. V shed 3 bases, J shed 6 bases, and the junction held 10 bases outside the gene matches. Germline V lookup: CDR1 SGDLS, CDR2 YYNGEE. CDR3 loop: CASSATGTRMSGELFF. The CDR3 region has the DNA TGTGCCAGCAGCGCCACCGGGACTAGGATGTCCGGGGAGCTGTTTTTT.

This clone has a handful of counts. The chain has TRBV7-8 and TRBJ2-1; TRBD2 matches at 10 bases. The V and J ends lost 5 bases and 7 bases, in that order; junction bases with no gene match: 14. CDR1 SGHVS and CDR2 FQNEAQ come from the germline V gene. CDR3 size: 17 residues. CDR3 amino acids: CASSPWGPGLAPNEQFF. CDR3 sequence (DNA): TGTGCCAGCAGCCCCTGGGGGCCGGGACTAGCGCCAAATGAGCAGTTCTTC.

This chain joins TRBV7-3 and TRBJ2-1; weak D call: TRBD2 (7 bases). CDR1 is SGHTA, CDR2 FQGTGA, per germline. The CDR3 is made up of 14 amino acids. V was cut by 5 bases and J by 10 bases, with 18 bases left in between. CDR3 protein: CASSPQGRDREQFF. CDR3 bases: TGTGCCAGCAGCCCCCAGGGGAGGGATCGGGAGCAGTTCTTC. The full variable domain, with the rest looked up from reference TRBV7-3 and TRBJ2-1, is GAGVSQTPSNKVTEKGKYVELRCDPISGHTALYWYRQSLGQGPEFLIYFQGTGAADDSGLPNDRFFAVRPEGSVSTLKIQRTERGDSAVYLCASSPQGRDREQFFGPGTRLTVL.

The chain links TRBV20-1 to TRBJ2-3; D perhaps matches TRBD2 (5 bases). The CDR3 runs 11 residues. Trimming shortened V by 3 bases and J by 6 bases, and 7 bases separated the two germline ends. Looked up from germline, CDR1 is DFQATT and CDR2 is SNEGSKA (reference sequence). CDR3 amino acids: CSARDWDTQYF. The CDR3 nucleotides read TGCAGTGCTAGGGACTGGGATACGCAGTATTTT.

The chain uses TRBV7-9 and TRBJ2-1, with 7 nucleotides matching TRBD2. V was pared by 0 bases and J by 6 bases, with 8 bases of the junction left unmatched. This CDR3 has 16 residues. Germline CDR1 SEHNR, CDR2 FQNEAQ (reference sequence). In DNA, the CDR3 is TGTGCCAGCAGCTTAGCGAATGGCGGGAGCACCAATGAGCAGTTCTTC. Encoded protein: CASSLANGGSTNEQFF. Together with reference TRBV7-9 and TRBJ2-1, the CDR3 gives the full variable domain: DTGVSQNPRHKITKRGQNVTFRCDPISEHNRLYWYRQTLGQGPEFLTYFQNEAQLEKSRLLSDRFSAERPKGSFSTLEIQRTEQGDSAMYLCASSLANGGSTNEQFFGPGTRLTVL.

With respect to this clone: Germline and junction disagree at one end, which may indicate a read error. The rearrangement joins TRBV6-5 to TRBJ1-6, with TRBD1 as a possible D gene (6 bases). CDR1 is MNHEY, CDR2 SVGAGI, per germline. This CDR3 has 11 residues. The CDR3 region is CASADRDTEQF. DNA of the CDR3: TGTGCCAGCGCAGACCGGGACACCGAACAATTT.

The chain recombines TRBV12-3 or TRBV12-4 with TRBJ1-4; D might be TRBD1 (6 bases). V lost 7 bases, J lost 7 bases, and 13 bases lay in between. The CDR3 consists of 13 residues. The CDR3 DNA is TGTGCCAGCACCCGCCAGGGGAGTGAAAAACTGTTTTTT. This gives the protein CASTRQGSEKLFF.

Written as DNA, the CDR3 is TGTGCCAGCACCCGACTAGCGGGGGGGAGAGATGAGCAGTTCTTC. It is translated as CASTRLAGGRDEQFF. V and J are TRBV6-4 and TRBJ2-1, with 14 bases matching TRBD2. The germline V gene encodes CDR1 MRHNA and CDR2 SNTAGT. The V segment lost 7 bases and the J segment 8 bases; nucleotides outside the gene matches: 7. The CDR3 is 15 residues long.

The chain couples TRBV7-3 to TRBJ2-2; unclear D gene. The V end was cut by 1 base, the J end by 3 bases, with 12 bases between. This CDR3 contains 16 residues. In germline, CDR1 is SGHTA, CDR2 FQGTGA. In DNA form, the CDR3 reads TGTGCCAGCAGCTTAAGAGAGATCTCATACACCGGGGAGCTGTTTTTT. Encoded protein: CASSLREISYTGELFF.

The V and J genes are TRBV12-3 or TRBV12-4 and TRBJ2-1, with TRBD2 matching 7 bases. Trimming at V came to 4 bases and at J to 9 bases, leaving 3 bases not matched to a gene. CDR3 length: 12 amino acids. The CDR3 DNA reads as TGTGCCAGCAGTTCCGGGGGGACTGAGCAGTTCTTC. Amino acid sequence: CASSSGGTEQFF.

The V gene is TRBV3-1 (or the pseudogene TRBV3-2), the J gene TRBJ2-1, with TRBD2 matching 7 bases. The CDR3 is made up of 13 amino acids. The V gene end was trimmed by 5 bases and the J gene end by 9 bases; junction bases not matched to a gene: 7. In germline, CDR1 is LGHDT, CDR2 YNNKEL (reference sequence). The CDR3 is CASSLREGSEQFF. In nucleotides, the CDR3 is TGTGCCAGCAGCTTGAGGGAGGGGAGTGAGCAGTTCTTC.

This clone was seen a few times. The chain combines TRBV7-2 with TRBJ2-7; 8 nucleotides agree with TRBD2. CDR3 length equals 13 residues. V was clipped by 2 bases and J by 8 bases; unmatched bases: 5. CDR1 and CDR2 from the germline V gene are SGHTA and FQGNSA. DNA of the CDR3: TGTGCCAGCAGCTTATTCGGGGGGGCCCAGCAGTACTTC. This translates into CASSLFGGAQQYF.

V usage is TRBV7-9 and J usage is TRBJ2-7; tentatively, D is TRBD1 (5 bases). V lost 0 bases to trimming and J lost 5 bases, with 14 bases between them. Looked up from germline, CDR1 is SEHNR and CDR2 is FQNEAQ (reference sequence). The length of the CDR3 is 15 residues. The CDR3 DNA reads as TGTGCCAGCAGCTTAGCGATTGGCAGGGTGCACGAGCAGTACTTC. Translation gives CASSLAIGRVHEQYF.

The V call is TRBV10-1, the J call TRBJ2-5; D gene unclear. Germline-derived CDR1 and CDR2 are WNHNN and SYGVQD (reference sequence). With 8 bases removed from V and 2 bases from J, the gap between germline ends came to 15 bases. This CDR3 has 14 amino acids. Here the CDR3 DNA reads TGCGCCAGCTCTTCGCAGGCCAATCAAGAGACCCAGTACTTC. Translated, it gives CASSSQANQETQYF.

The chain recombines TRBV18 with TRBJ2-5; D remains unclear. V was pared by 2 bases and J by 5 bases, with 9 bases between. CDR1 and CDR2 (germline): KGHSH, LQKENI. This CDR3 has 13 residues. The CDR3: CASSPSDGETQYF. The CDR3 DNA sequence: TGTGCCAGCTCACCAAGTGACGGGGAGACCCAGTACTTC.

The gene calls are TRBV5-6 and TRBJ2-7; D is undetermined. The V end lost 4 bases, the J end lost 3 bases, and 5 bases lay between the germline ends. Germline CDR1 SGHDT, CDR2 YYEEEE. The CDR3 spans 11 residues. The CDR3 protein is CASSADYEQYF. The CDR3 coding sequence is TGTGCCAGCAGCGCAGACTACGAGCAGTACTTC.

V and J are TRBV18 and TRBJ2-1, with 12 bases that match TRBD2. Germline loops: CDR1 KGHSH, CDR2 LQKENI. The ends lost 6 bases at V and 7 bases at J; junction bases unmatched: 10. The CDR3 extends over 16 amino acids. The DNA of the CDR3 is TGTGCCAGCTCGGTAGCTAGCGGGGGGGCCATGAATGAGCAGTTCTTC. Residues: CASSVASGGAMNEQFF. The whole variable domain, remainder taken from reference TRBV18 and TRBJ2-1, is NAGVMQNPRHLVRRRGQEARLRCSPMKGHSHVYWYRQLPEEGLKFMVYLQKENIIDESGMPKERFSAEFPKEGPSILRIQQVVRGDSAAYFCASSVASGGAMNEQFFGPGTRLTVL.

V gene TRBV9 combines with J gene TRBJ2-1; D unclear. This CDR3 has 16 residues. CDR1 is SGDLS, CDR2 YYNGEE, per germline. The ends were cut back, 0 bases at V and 7 bases at J, with 17 bases in the middle. CDR3 residues: CASSVAASTILNEQFF. The CDR3 nucleotides are TGTGCCAGCAGCGTAGCGGCTAGTACTATTTTAAATGAGCAGTTCTTC. The full variable domain, with the rest looked up from reference TRBV9 and TRBJ2-1, is DSGVTQTPKHLITATGQRVTLRCSPRSGDLSVYWYQQSLDQGLQFLIQYYNGEERAKGNILERFSAQQFPDLHSELNLSSLELGDSALYFCASSVAASTILNEQFFGPGTRLTVL.

The CDR3 DNA is TGTGCCAGCAGGGAGAGGACTAGCGGGACGATTAGAATGGAGACCCAGTACTTC. Its translation is CASRERTSGTIRMETQYF. The chain links TRBV2 to TRBJ2-5, with TRBD2 identical over 12 bases. This CDR3 has 18 amino acids. Germline V gene lookup returns CDR1 SNHLY and CDR2 FYNNEI. V lost 6 bases, J lost 5 bases, and 16 bases stayed unmatched.

The V gene is TRBV11-2, the J gene TRBJ2-1, with D hard to call. Germline V gene sequence: CDR1 SGHAT, CDR2 FQNNGV. The CDR3 consists of 13 residues. Trimming removed 1 base at V and 5 bases at J, with 6 bases between. CDR3 nucleotides: TGTGCCAGCAGCTTAGTTACGGACAATGAGCAGTTCTTC. It yields the protein CASSLVTDNEQFF.

A few counts support this clone. The chain carries TRBV27 and TRBJ1-6, with 9 bases identical to TRBD1. J gave up 9 bases and V 4 bases, and 7 bases lay outside the gene matches. CDR1 and CDR2 (germline): MNHEY, SMNVEV (reference sequence). The length of the CDR3 is 15 residues. The CDR3 bases are TGTGCCAGCAGTTGGACAGGGGTGTTACGTTCACCCCTCCACTTT. It yields the protein CASSWTGVLRSPLHF.

The chain employs TRBV5-5 and TRBJ2-7, with a possible D match to TRBD2 (6 bases). CDR1 and CDR2 (germline): SGHKS, YYEKEE (reference sequence). V was shortened by 0 bases and J by 3 bases, with 13 bases between the two germline ends. This CDR3 is built from 15 residues. The DNA for the CDR3 is TGTGCCAGCAGCTTGGACGCGGGACCGATCTACGAGCAGTACTTC. Its protein is CASSLDAGPIYEQYF.

The V and J genes are TRBV5-4 and TRBJ2-3; 11 bases are a match to TRBD2. The CDR3 is made up of 16 amino acids. Trimming cost V 3 bases and J 4 bases; bases outside gene matches: 7. The V gene's germline CDR1 is SGHNT and CDR2 YYREEE (reference sequence). CDR3 region: CASSSPGLAEADTQYF. The CDR3 DNA follows: TGTGCCAGCAGCTCTCCGGGACTAGCGGAGGCAGATACGCAGTATTTT.

The V gene is TRBV6-5, the J gene TRBJ2-7; TRBD1 aligns across 7 bases. V lost 6 bases to trimming and J lost 1 base; unmatched junction nucleotides: 6. CDR1 MNHEY and CDR2 SVGAGI come from the germline V gene. CDR3 length equals 14 residues. This chain's CDR3 is CASRQGVGSYEQYF. DNA of the CDR3: TGTGCCAGCAGGCAGGGGGTAGGGTCCTACGAGCAGTACTTC.

CDR3 DNA: TGTGCCAGCAGCTTAGGGACTAGCGGGGGGGATGAGCAGTTCTTC. Translated, it gives CASSLGTSGGDEQFF. This chain uses TRBV11-3 with TRBJ2-1, with 15 bases aligning to TRBD2. The ends lost 1 base at V and 8 bases at J; junction bases unmatched: 0. Germline loops: CDR1 SGHNT, CDR2 YENEEA. The CDR3 contains 15 residues.

DNA for the CDR3: TGTGCCAGCAGCGATAGCGGGGGCGCAGATACGCAGTATTTT. Its translation is CASSDSGGADTQYF. The J gene is TRBJ2-3, the V gene TRBV5-6, with 9 bases aligning to TRBD2. Germline V gene sequence: CDR1 SGHDT, CDR2 YYEEEE. The CDR3 loop spans 14 amino acids. Trimming took 4 bases from V and 4 from J; bases not matched to a gene: 4.